Listed below are T cell receptor beta chains from one sample, sequenced in a study of PD-1 blockade in classical Hodgkin lymphoma. This table comes from immunoSEQ multiplex PCR, and its TCRdb copy is limited to in-frame clones, with some not included. There are about 47,000 clones in the sample; approximately 80% occur only once, and approximately 18% lies in the top ten. Sample: peripheral blood mononuclear cells (PBMCs), taken before the fourth cycle of nivolumab. The source of these receptors is a human donor with classical Hodgkin lymphoma. Each CDR3 is given with its conserved first and last residue. D genes are given only for firm matches. The size entry is marked missing in some rows and otherwise reads once, few, many or a size class.

j_gene,v_gene,abundance,d_gene,CDR3aa,CDR3nt
TRBJ1-2,TRBV14,once,-,CASSQFPRTSYTF,TGTGCCAGCAGCCAATTTCCTAGAACATCCTACACCTTC
TRBJ2-7,TRBV9,-,TRBD1,CASSGTGQGTYEQYF,TGTGCCAGCAGCGGTACGGGACAGGGGACCTACGAGCAGTACTTC
TRBJ2-5,TRBV7-3,-,-,CASSLMGDPQETQYF,TGTGCCAGCAGCTTAATGGGGGACCCACAAGAGACCCAGTACTTC
TRBJ2-7,TRBV7-2,-,TRBD2,CASSVTGTRSSEQYF,TGTGCCAGCAGCGTTACCGGGACTAGATCCTCTGAGCAGTACTTC
TRBJ1-2,TRBV19,-,TRBD1,CASSLTGGRSNYGYTF,TGTGCCAGTAGCCTAACAGGGGGTCGTTCTAACTATGGCTACACCTTC
TRBJ2-7,TRBV27,-,TRBD1,CASTSQGVDEQYF,TGTGCCAGCACTTCTCAGGGGGTTGACGAGCAGTACTTC
TRBJ2-7,TRBV15,-,-,CATSSPLRGSSYEQYF,TGTGCCACCAGCAGCCCCCTGAGGGGGAGCTCCTACGAGCAGTACTTC
TRBJ2-7,TRBV30,-,TRBD1,CAYSSTGFNEQYF,TGTGCCTATTCCTCGACAGGGTTCAACGAGCAGTACTTC
TRBJ2-5,TRBV30,-,-,CAWDPSGEETQYF,TGTGCCTGGGACCCATCAGGGGAAGAGACCCAGTACTTC
TRBJ1-4,TRBV5-5,-,TRBD1,CASSPRTGFNEKLFF,TGTGCCAGCAGCCCAAGGACAGGGTTTAATGAAAAACTGTTTTTT
TRBJ2-4,TRBV11-2,once,-,CASSDRDIAKNIQYF,TGTGCCAGCAGCGACCGGGATATAGCCAAAAACATTCAGTACTTC
TRBJ1-2,TRBV19,-,TRBD1,CASSIGYWGQGYTF,TGTGCCAGTAGTATTGGATACTGGGGACAGGGCTACACCTTC
TRBJ2-2,TRBV5-1,-,-,CASSDPRVSGELFF,TGCGCCAGCAGCGACCCGAGGGTCTCCGGGGAGCTGTTTTTT
TRBJ1-5,TRBV11-2,few,-,CASSFDARDQPQHF,TGTGCCAGCAGCTTTGACGCCCGGGATCAGCCCCAGCATTTT
TRBJ1-4,TRBV10-3,-,-,CAISELYSSSTNEKLFF,TGTGCCATCAGTGAGTTGTACAGCTCCTCAACTAATGAAAAACTGTTTTTT
TRBJ1-2,TRBV5-1,-,TRBD1,CASSPGGTGNYGYTF,TGCGCCAGCAGCCCCGGAGGGACAGGGAACTATGGCTACACCTTC
TRBJ2-1,TRBV13,-,-,CASSEAGPVSEQFF,TGTGCCAGCAGTGAAGCCGGGCCGGTGAGTGAGCAGTTCTTC
TRBJ2-2,TRBV14,-,-,CASSQVAGLGTGELFF,TGTGCCAGCAGCCAAGTGGCCGGTCTAGGCACCGGGGAGCTGTTTTTT
TRBJ2-7,TRBV2,-,TRBD2,CASMGGGRREQYF,TGTGCCAGCATGGGCGGGGGGCGTCGCGAGCAGTACTTC
TRBJ1-6,TRBV6-6,few,-,CASSTGDNSPLHF,TGTGCCAGCAGTACGGGGGATAATTCACCCCTCCACTTT
TRBJ1-1,TRBV9,-,-,CASSRSGWNTEAFF,TGTGCCAGCAGCCGAAGCGGATGGAACACTGAAGCTTTCTTT
TRBJ2-2,TRBV15,-,-,CATSRDLVTGELFF,TGTGCCACCAGCAGAGATCTAGTCACCGGGGAGCTGTTTTTT
TRBJ1-1,TRBV6-5,-,-,CASSLPGRPEAFF,TGTGCCAGCAGCCTCCCGGGTCGGCCTGAAGCTTTCTTT
TRBJ1-1,TRBV28,-,-,CASSPPRTPEAFF,TGTGCCAGCAGTCCTCCGAGGACGCCTGAAGCTTTCTTT
TRBJ2-1,TRBV2,once,TRBD2,CASSDLVLVAGGNEQFF,TGTGCCAGCAGTGATTTGGTTCTCGTAGCGGGAGGGAATGAGCAGTTCTTC
TRBJ2-3,TRBV14,-,TRBD2,CASSQGPTSGDTQYF,TGTGCCAGCAGCCAAGGGCCGACTAGCGGAGATACGCAGTATTTT
TRBJ2-5,TRBV7-3,-,TRBD2,CASKKSGGAQETQYF,TGTGCCAGCAAAAAGAGCGGGGGGGCTCAAGAGACCCAGTACTTC
TRBJ1-2,TRBV19,-,TRBD1,CASSNGPGQDYGYTF,TGTGCCAGTAGTAACGGACCCGGACAGGACTATGGCTACACCTTC
TRBJ1-2,TRBV19,-,-,CASIGQDYQGYTF,TGTGCCAGCATCGGGCAGGATTACCAGGGCTACACCTTC
TRBJ1-2,TRBV2,-,-,CASTPGRGDLYGYTF,TGTGCCAGCACCCCGGGGAGGGGGGACCTCTATGGCTACACCTTC
TRBJ2-3,TRBV11-2,-,-,CASSPQSGTDTQYF,TGTGCCAGCAGCCCCCAATCCGGGACAGATACGCAGTATTTT
TRBJ2-3,TRBV5-4,once,-,CASSWGRSSTDTQYF,TGTGCCAGCAGCTGGGGGCGCAGCTCCACAGATACGCAGTATTTT
TRBJ1-1,TRBV10-2,-,TRBD1,CASREALTGIAEAFF,TGCGCCAGCAGGGAGGCTTTGACAGGGATCGCTGAAGCTTTCTTT
TRBJ2-3,TRBV27,-,TRBD2,CASSYRGGRTDTQYF,TGTGCCAGCAGTTATCGGGGCGGGAGGACAGATACGCAGTATTTT
TRBJ1-3,TRBV9,-,TRBD1,CASSTQPQGVGNTIYF,TGTGCCAGCAGCACGCAACCTCAGGGGGTAGGAAACACCATATATTTT
TRBJ2-7,TRBV6-6,-,-,CASRLQIFSYEQYF,TGTGCCAGCAGATTACAGATCTTCTCCTACGAGCAGTACTTC
TRBJ2-1,TRBV11-2,-,TRBD2,CASSPPGGVNEQFF,TGTGCCAGCAGCCCCCCTGGGGGGGTCAATGAGCAGTTCTTC
TRBJ2-1,TRBV9,few,-,CASSAPPGASIKNEQFF,TGTGCCAGCAGCGCACCACCCGGAGCTAGCATAAAGAATGAGCAGTTCTTC
TRBJ1-6,TRBV7-2,-,-,CASSSDSLGSPLHF,TGTGCCAGCAGCTCCGACAGCCTTGGTTCACCCCTCCACTTT
TRBJ2-5,TRBV6-1,-,-,CATTSYRGETQYF,TGTGCCACCACCTCGTATCGAGGAGAGACCCAGTACTTC
TRBJ2-5,TRBV9,-,-,CASSVGSDPSWETQYF,TGTGCCAGCAGCGTAGGTTCTGACCCCTCCTGGGAGACCCAGTACTTC
TRBJ1-5,TRBV6-5,-,TRBD1,CASSATGGQPQHF,TGTGCCAGCAGTGCGACAGGGGGGCAGCCCCAGCATTTT
TRBJ2-3,TRBV7-6,once,-,CASSLVAAMGTDTQYF,TGTGCCAGCAGCTTAGTCGCGGCGATGGGCACAGATACGCAGTATTTT
TRBJ1-5,TRBV28,-,-,CASSFRRLNQPQHF,TGTGCCAGCAGTTTTCGACGGCTCAATCAGCCCCAGCATTTT
TRBJ1-4,TRBV5-1,-,-,CASSFGTLDEKLFF,TGCGCCAGCAGCTTCGGGACTCTCGACGAAAAACTGTTTTTT
TRBJ2-1,TRBV4-2,-,-,CASSQDTNNEQFF,TGTGCCAGCAGCCAAGATACCAACAATGAGCAGTTCTTC
TRBJ2-5,TRBV30,-,-,CACSEGGPQETQYF,TGTGCCTGTAGCGAGGGGGGGCCCCAAGAGACCCAGTACTTC
TRBJ2-5,TRBV5-1,-,TRBD2,CASSLGGGFQETQYF,TGCGCCAGCAGCCTGGGCGGGGGGTTCCAAGAGACCCAGTACTTC
TRBJ1-1,TRBV9,-,TRBD1,CASRAGTANTEAFF,TGTGCCAGCAGGGCCGGGACAGCTAACACTGAAGCTTTCTTT
TRBJ1-2,TRBV5-4,-,-,CASSLARIGTPANYGYTF,TGTGCCAGCAGCTTGGCCAGGATCGGGACGCCAGCTAACTATGGCTACACCTTC